The entry that follows covers one T cell receptor (beta chain) sequence. The PCR contained 60 Vbeta and 13 Jbeta primers. Method: immunoSEQ multiplex PCR; TCRdb's copy keeps in-frame clones and lacks some. The profile shows some 84,000 clones, about three quarters of them singletons. The record originates from a study of cytomegalovirus exposure and HLA in healthy donors. Germline V gives CDR1 ENHRY, CDR2 SYGVKD. V lost 2 bases and J 6 bases, leaving 9 bases between the germline ends. The CDR3 extends over 13 amino acids. Participants comprised healthy donors of bone marrow. Source material: PBMCs. The V and J genes are TRBV10-3 and TRBJ2-3; D is undetermined. This clonotype was obtained from a boy younger than 18 in good health and CMV-seronegative. The CDR3 nucleotides are TGTGCCATCAGTGAGACCGCTATGGATACGCAGTATTTT. Its translation: CAISETAMDTQYF.